Listed below are T cell receptor beta chains from one sample, sequenced in a study of monozygotic twins with inflammatory bowel disease. For each CDR3 protein, TCRdb gives one entry from its re-call of the 5' RACE reads, without DNA. Recorded for this sample: about 300,000 distinct CDR3 sequences. Input material: blood. All receptors derive from a human donor with ulcerative colitis or Crohn's disease, or a healthy co-twin of an affected twin (not recorded which). Each CDR3 is given with its conserved first and last residue.

TRBJ1-5 | TRBV7-2 | CASSLSQGASQPQHF
TRBJ2-4 | TRBV6-2/TRBV6-3 | CASSYEGSTGSNIQYF
TRBJ2-3 | TRBV7-8 | CASSHPGLARRTDTQYF
TRBJ2-2 | TRBV24-1 | CATSDLGTSGEYTGELFF
TRBJ2-2 | TRBV11-2 | CATVGLKGDRGTGELFF
TRBJ2-1 | TRBV5-1 | CASSPQGGHEQFF
TRBJ1-6 | TRBV18 | CASSPPRQSSYNSPLHF
TRBJ2-1 | TRBV6-5 | CASSYRDPRDEQFF
TRBJ1-4 | TRBV6-2/TRBV6-3 | CASSYSIEGKLFF
TRBJ1-6 | TRBV6-2/TRBV6-3 | CASSYGTAGHSPLHF
TRBJ2-3 | TRBV18 | CASSPPGTGDTQYF
TRBJ1-4 | TRBV6-5 | CASSYTTGLVEKLFF
TRBJ1-6 | TRBV5-4 | CASSLKQGASPLHF
TRBJ2-3 | TRBV7-2 | CASSPRGGGTDTQYF
TRBJ1-1 | TRBV7-9 | CASSRDRDRALGAFF
TRBJ2-6 | TRBV7-2 | CASSPKPRKQNRTASGANVLTF
TRBJ2-1 | TRBV2 | CASSEPSPDVGVFGEQFF
TRBJ2-3 | TRBV18 | CASSQLAGVDTQYF
TRBJ2-1 | TRBV12-3/TRBV12-4 | CASSLAVASGYNEQFF
TRBJ2-7 | TRBV6-1 | CASRRLGTASSYEQYF
TRBJ2-5 | TRBV20-1 | CSASPGETQYF
TRBJ1-3 | TRBV12-3/TRBV12-4 | CASSLAYGRSGNTIYF